This TCR beta chain derives from a study of PD-L1 blockade in urothelial cancer. Only in-frame clones appear in the TCRdb table, and some are missing; sequencing was by immunoSEQ multiplex PCR. In the table there are around 30,000 clones, roughly 80% of which are singletons. The germline gives CDR1 SGHKS, CDR2 YYEKEE (reference sequence). J lost 4 bases, V lost 4 bases, and 8 bases had no gene match. This CDR3 has 15 residues. The sequence derives from a man aged 50 to 59 with urothelial cancer. The sample in question was PBMCs, obtained around atezolizumab (anti-PD-L1) treatment. The rearrangement links TRBV5-5 to TRBJ2-1; 7 nucleotides agree with TRBD2. CDR3 in amino acids: CASSRGLGMYNEQFF. For the CDR3, the DNA is TGTGCCAGCAGCCGCGGACTAGGGATGTACAATGAGCAGTTCTTC.